A single sample gave rise to the 14 T cell receptor beta chains below, sequenced in a study of cytomegalovirus exposure and HLA in healthy donors. The study ran its PCR with 60 Vbeta and 13 Jbeta primers. TCRdb's copy holds only in-frame clones and misses some; the assay was immunoSEQ multiplex PCR. The sample has over 100,000 clones, less than 80% seen once. The sample comprised PBMCs. These receptors were collected from a young woman in good health and CMV-seronegative.

This clone appeared a few times. Other DNA sequences of this sample code for an identical CDR3. The V and J genes are TRBV6-1 and TRBJ2-1; 7 bases match TRBD2. Germline CDR1 reads MNHNS; CDR2 reads SASEGT. V lost 0 bases, J lost 5 bases, and 10 bases stayed unmatched. The CDR3 length is 17 residues. DNA of the CDR3: TGTGCCAGCAGTGAAGCGCTTTGGCTAGCGGACAACAATGAGCAGTTCTTC. Amino acid sequence: CASSEALWLADNNEQFF.

This clone was picked up one time. The chain has TRBV6-1 and TRBJ2-7; 11 bases map to TRBD1. Per germline, CDR1 MNHNS and CDR2 SASEGT. The CDR3 covers 15 residues. Trimming took 5 bases from V and 6 from J; bases not matched to a gene: 9. DNA for the CDR3: TGTGCCAGCAGTCTCCGCGGGACAGGGGGTTTCGAGCAGTACTTC. This codes for CASSLRGTGGFEQYF.

The V call is TRBV6-6, the J call TRBJ2-7; tentatively, D is TRBD2 (6 bases). V was trimmed by 0 bases and J by 9 bases, leaving 18 bases between them. The CDR3 length is 15 residues. Germline values: CDR1 MNHNY, CDR2 SVGAGI (reference sequence). CDR3 coding DNA: TGTGCCAGCAGTTACTCTCCGGGAGAATCTTTTATGCAGTACTTC. Its translation: CASSYSPGESFMQYF.

The DNA of the CDR3 is TGTGCCAGCAGACCTCGGGACAACTCCGTAAGGGTGTTTTTT. Its protein product is CASRPRDNSVRVFF. This chain uses TRBV28 with TRBJ1-4; possibly TRBD1 for D (6 bases). Germline V gene data show CDR1 as MDHEN and CDR2 as SYDVKM. CDR3 length: 14 amino acids. With 6 bases removed from V and 15 bases from J, the gap between germline ends came to 23 bases.

V is TRBV18 and J is TRBJ2-4; no definite D call. Trimming cost V 1 base and J 1 base, with 14 bases left between them. Germline values: CDR1 KGHSH, CDR2 LQKENI. The CDR3 has 17 residues. The CDR3 coding sequence is TGTGCCAGCTCACCACATGGGCCTAATACTGCCAAAAACATTCAGTACTTC. It encodes CASSPHGPNTAKNIQYF.

CDR3 nucleotide sequence: TGCAGCGTTGGAGGCGGGACGGGTAATGAAAAACTGTTTTTT. Protein sequence: CSVGGGTGNEKLFF. The chain has TRBV29-1 and TRBJ1-4; D might be TRBD1 (5 bases). Germline CDR1 reads SQVTM; CDR2 reads ANQGSEA. Trimming left V 4 bases short and J 4 bases short, with 13 bases between. CDR3 length equals 14 residues. Filled out from reference TRBV29-1 and TRBJ1-4, the complete variable domain reads SAVISQKPSRDICQRGTSLTIQCQVDSQVTMMFWYRQQPGQSLTLIATANQGSEATYESGFVIDKFPISRPNLTFSTLTVSNMSPEDSSIYLCSVGGGTGNEKLFFGSGTQLSVL.

The chain combines TRBV6-6 with TRBJ2-7, with no clear D. Germline V gene sequence: CDR1 MNHNY, CDR2 SVGAGI (reference sequence). V lost 3 bases and J lost 2, with 5 bases in between. The CDR3 is made up of 12 amino acids. The CDR3 coding sequence is TGTGCCAGCAGTTATTCAACCTACGAGCAGTACTTC. It translates to CASSYSTYEQYF.

This clone was recorded once. The V gene is TRBV28, the J gene TRBJ2-5; 11 bases match TRBD2. From germline, CDR1 is MDHEN and CDR2 SYDVKM. The CDR3 totals 17 residues. Germline trimming cut 4 bases from V and 2 bases from J; bases unmatched to any gene: 9. Written as DNA, the CDR3 is TGTGCCAGCAGTTCCCGTACTAGCGGGAGTGAACAAGAGACCCAGTACTTC. Protein product: CASSSRTSGSEQETQYF. Looking up the rest from reference TRBV28 and TRBJ2-5 gives the full variable domain: DVKVTQSSRYLVKRTGEKVFLECVQDMDHENMFWYRQDPGLGLRLIYFSYDVKMKEKGDIPEGYSVSREKKERFSLILESASTNQTSMYLCASSSRTSGSEQETQYFGPGTRLLVL.

This sequence joins TRBV9 and TRBJ2-1, with 9 bases aligning to TRBD2. With 5 bases clipped from V and 2 bases from J, the junction kept 2 bases outside the gene matches. The germline V gene encodes CDR1 SGDLS and CDR2 YYNGEE. This CDR3 is 14 amino acids long. CDR3 nucleotides: TGTGCCAGCAGGCGGGAGGGGACCTACAATGAGCAGTTCTTC. It is translated as CASRREGTYNEQFF.

A few counts support this clone. V gene TRBV5-6 combines with J gene TRBJ2-7; a possible D gene is TRBD2 (7 bases). Germline-derived CDR1 and CDR2 are SGHDT and YYEEEE. Trimming removed 4 bases at V and 6 bases at J, with 17 bases between. The length of the CDR3 is 14 residues. The CDR3 reads CASSPRGAMGEQYF. The CDR3 DNA follows: TGTGCCAGCAGCCCCCGGGGGGCGATGGGCGAGCAGTACTTC.

The V and J genes are TRBV27 and TRBJ1-6; D is perhaps TRBD1 (6 bases). V lost 3 bases to trimming and J lost 7 bases, with 10 bases between them. CDR3 length: 14 residues. Per the germline V gene, CDR1 is MNHEY and CDR2 is SMNVEV (reference sequence). This CDR3 reads CASSFTGWNSPLHF. CDR3 nucleotides: TGTGCCAGCAGTTTTACAGGGTGGAATTCACCCCTCCACTTT.

In its sample, this clone was seen once. The rearrangement links TRBV30 to TRBJ1-5; D remains unclear. The length of the CDR3 is 13 residues. The V end was cut by 0 bases, the J end by 1 base, with 4 bases between. CDR1 GTSNPN and CDR2 SVGIG come from the germline V gene (reference sequence). In DNA, the CDR3 is TGTGCCTGGAGTGTACGGAGCAATCAGCCCCAGCATTTT. This translates into CAWSVRSNQPQHF. The full variable domain, its missing parts supplied by reference TRBV30 and TRBJ1-5, is SQTIHQWPATLVQPVGSPLSLECTVEGTSNPNLYWYRQAAGRGLQLLFYSVGIGQISSEVPQNLSASRPQDRQFILSSKKLLLSDSGFYLCAWSVRSNQPQHFGDGTRLSIL.

The chain uses TRBV5-4 and TRBJ1-1; 8 nucleotides align to TRBD1. This CDR3 has 15 residues. The germline V gene has CDR1 SGHNT and CDR2 YYREEE (reference sequence). V shed 1 base and J 4 bases; nucleotides not matched to a gene: 6. The CDR3, as DNA: TGTGCCAGCAGCTTGTCCAGGGGGCTTGGCACTGAAGCTTTCTTT. Translated, it gives CASSLSRGLGTEAFF.

V gene TRBV27 combines with J gene TRBJ2-1, with D perhaps matching TRBD2 (6 bases). The germline CDR1 and CDR2 sequences are MNHEY and SMNVEV (reference sequence). V was shortened by 3 bases and J by 0 bases, with 6 bases between the two germline ends. This CDR3 is 14 amino acids long. CDR3 amino acids: CASSFGSSYNEQFF. CDR3 bases: TGTGCCAGCAGTTTCGGGAGCTCCTACAATGAGCAGTTCTTC.